One and the same sample provided the 20 T cell receptor beta chains below, sequenced in a study of cytomegalovirus exposure and HLA in healthy donors. It was with 60 Vbeta and 13 Jbeta primers that the PCR ran. The method was immunoSEQ multiplex PCR; TCRdb's version includes in-frame clones alone and lacks a portion of them. The data show nearly 110,000 clones, 73% seen once. The sequencing input was PBMCs. Receptors originate from a man aged 25-45 years in good health and CMV-seronegative.

The CDR3 is CASGLATKGEQFF. CDR3 bases: TGTGCTAGTGGTTTGGCCACGAAGGGGGAGCAGTTCTTC. V and J are TRBV12-5 and TRBJ2-1, with D perhaps TRBD1 (5 bases). Trimming took off 1 base at V and 10 bases at J, with 11 bases between the two ends. CDR3 size: 13 residues. Germline CDR1 LGHNT, CDR2 FRNRAP.

CDR3 loop: CASTTREGLYEQYF. In DNA form, the CDR3 reads TGTGCCAGCACCACTAGGGAGGGGCTTTACGAGCAGTACTTC. This sequence joins TRBV6-1 and TRBJ2-7; 7 bases map to TRBD2. Trimming took 7 bases from V and 4 from J; bases not matched to a gene: 10. This CDR3 region has 14 residues. Germline V CDR1 and CDR2: MNHNS, SASEGT.

This rearrangement joins TRBV27 to TRBJ1-2, with 9 positions matching TRBD1. Germline CDR1 reads MNHEY; CDR2 reads SMNVEV (reference sequence). CDR3 length equals 15 residues. V shed 5 bases and J 4 bases; nucleotides not matched to a gene: 8. The CDR3 nucleotides read TGTGCCAGCAGTCAAACAGGGGGCGGTGGCTATGGCTACACCTTC. It yields the protein CASSQTGGGGYGYTF.

This clone was detected only a few times. The chain combines TRBV5-4 with TRBJ1-1; TRBD1 might be the D (5 bases). Germline CDR1 is SGHNT and CDR2 is YYREEE (reference sequence). Trimming removed 0 bases at V and 1 base at J, with 10 bases between. The CDR3 loop spans 15 amino acids. Written as DNA, the CDR3 is TGTGCCAGCAGCTTGGCCTACGGGGGGAACACTGAAGCTTTCTTT. It is translated as CASSLAYGGNTEAFF.

The chain carries TRBV4-1 and TRBJ2-5, with 7 bases matching TRBD2. Near its end, the DNA agrees better with TRBJ2-7, so the J call may be wrong. CDR3 length: 15 residues. Germline CDR1 and CDR2: MGHRA and YSYEKL. CDR3 nucleotide sequence: TGCGCCAGCAGCCAAGATTGGGGAGGGCTGAGCGAGCAGTACTTC. This sequence encodes CASSQDWGGLSEQYF.

This chain uses TRBV5-4 with TRBJ1-1; TRBD1 is a possible D gene (5 bases). Germline assignment: CDR1 SGHNT and CDR2 YYREEE (reference sequence). There are 13 residues in the CDR3. V gave up 4 bases and J gave up 1 base, with 8 bases separating them. CDR3 residues: CASSPTANTEAFF. CDR3 in DNA: TGTGCCAGCAGCCCGACAGCGAACACTGAAGCTTTCTTT.

The chain links TRBV7-9 to TRBJ1-1, with TRBD1 as a possible D gene (5 bases). Germline V gene data show CDR1 as SEHNR and CDR2 as FQNEAQ (reference sequence). The length of the CDR3 is 12 residues. Trimming removed 5 bases at V and 7 bases at J, with 11 bases between. The CDR3 DNA is TGTGCCAGCAGCCCCGGACACTTTGAAGCTTTCTTT. Its translation: CASSPGHFEAFF.

This clone was recorded once. The rearrangement uses TRBV5-4 and TRBJ2-1, with 13 positions matching TRBD2. From germline, CDR1 is SGHNT and CDR2 YYREEE (reference sequence). V shed 2 bases and J 12 bases; nucleotides not matched to a gene: 8. There are 15 residues in the CDR3. The CDR3 region is CASSLSGTSGIRQFF. The CDR3 DNA is TGTGCCAGCAGCTTAAGTGGGACTAGCGGGATCCGGCAGTTCTTC.

This clone has just a few counts. The V call is TRBV4-1, the J call TRBJ2-1; D is ambiguous. The CDR3 loop spans 15 amino acids. Germline V CDR1 and CDR2: MGHRA, YSYEKL. The V end lost 0 bases, the J end lost 8 bases, and 14 bases lay between the germline ends. CDR3 nucleotide sequence: TGCGCCAGCAGCCAAGAAGTCGCGGCCAGCTATGAGCAGTTCTTC. Residues: CASSQEVAASYEQFF.

The V gene is TRBV9, the J gene TRBJ2-5, with TRBD1 matching over 8 bases. The CDR3 sequence is 15 residues long. J lost 2 bases, V lost 4 bases, and 7 bases had no gene match. The germline gives CDR1 SGDLS, CDR2 YYNGEE. The CDR3 bases are TGTGCCAGCAGCATTCGACAGGGGTGGCAAGAGACCCAGTACTTC. Translating gives CASSIRQGWQETQYF. Full variable domain (rest looked up from reference TRBV9 and TRBJ2-5): DSGVTQTPKHLITATGQRVTLRCSPRSGDLSVYWYQQSLDQGLQFLIQYYNGEERAKGNILERFSAQQFPDLHSELNLSSLELGDSALYFCASSIRQGWQETQYFGPGTRLLVL.

Only one count was recorded for this clone. This sequence joins TRBV19 and TRBJ2-1; D unclear. The CDR3 covers 11 residues. In germline, CDR1 is LNHDA, CDR2 SQIVND (reference sequence). V was pared by 3 bases and J by 7 bases, with 4 bases between. The chain's CDR3 is CASSINNEQFF. CDR3 nucleotides: TGTGCCAGTAGTATTAATAATGAGCAGTTCTTC.

Details on this clone: Other DNA sequences within the sample encode an identical CDR3. J is TRBJ2-1 and V is TRBV5-4, with TRBD2 identical over 10 bases. J was trimmed by 0 bases and V by 2 bases; bases with no gene match: 2. The germline CDR1 and CDR2 sequences are SGHNT and YYREEE (reference sequence). This CDR3 region has 16 residues. In nucleotides, the CDR3 is TGTGCCAGCAGCTTTCCTAGCGGGAGCTCCTACAATGAGCAGTTCTTC. Protein sequence: CASSFPSGSSYNEQFF.

The chain uses TRBV4-2 and TRBJ2-1; 16 bases are a match to TRBD2. CDR1 and CDR2 from the germline V gene are LGHNA and YNFKEQ. The V gene end was trimmed by 4 bases and the J gene end by 6 bases; junction bases not matched to a gene: 6. CDR3 length: 17 residues. This chain's CDR3 is CASSPEGLAGGRNEQFF. CDR3 coding DNA: TGTGCCAGCAGCCCAGAGGGACTAGCGGGGGGGCGCAATGAGCAGTTCTTC.

The chain employs TRBV7-2 and TRBJ2-3; 9 bases agree with TRBD2. The ends lost 5 bases at V and 2 bases at J; junction bases unmatched: 8. The length of the CDR3 is 16 residues. CDR1 is SGHTA and CDR2 is FQGNSA in the germline V gene. CDR3 region: CASSVIAGDATDTQYF. For the CDR3, the DNA is TGTGCCAGCAGCGTCATAGCGGGGGACGCCACAGATACGCAGTATTTT.

The rearrangement links TRBV5-1 to TRBJ1-2, with 10 bases aligning to TRBD1. The CDR3 contains 15 residues. Germline assignment: CDR1 SGHRS and CDR2 YFSETQ. With 2 bases clipped from V and 4 bases from J, the junction kept 5 bases outside the gene matches. CDR3 loop: CASSFGTGALYGYTF. The CDR3 coding sequence is TGCGCCAGCAGCTTTGGGACAGGGGCTCTCTATGGCTACACCTTC.

The rearrangement joins TRBV4-2 to TRBJ1-3; no reliable D call. The CDR3 loop spans 15 amino acids. Trimming pared 3 bases from V and 0 bases from J, leaving 9 bases between. CDR1 LGHNA and CDR2 YNFKEQ come from the germline V gene. The CDR3 nucleotides read TGTGCCAGCAGCCACGGGATAGGCTCTGGAAACACCATATATTTT. Residues: CASSHGIGSGNTIYF.

The rearrangement links TRBV19 to TRBJ2-1; 12 nucleotides agree with TRBD2. Losses at the gene ends were 2 bases for V and 10 bases for J; bases not matched to a gene: 9. Germline CDR1 LNHDA, CDR2 SQIVND (reference sequence). CDR3 length: 16 amino acids. As DNA, the CDR3 is TGTGCCAGTAGTATATTCCTAGCGGGGGGGAGCCGGGAGCAGTTCTTC. It encodes CASSIFLAGGSREQFF.

V and J are TRBV19 and TRBJ2-2; 10 bases map to TRBD2. The CDR3 runs to 16 residues. The germline V gene encodes CDR1 LNHDA and CDR2 SQIVND (reference sequence). After removal of 5 bases from V and 7 bases from J, the junction contained 10 bases not matched to a gene. In nucleotides, the CDR3 is TGTGCCAGTAGTCGTAAAGCGGGGGGGAAGGTCGGGGAGCTGTTTTTT. Translated: CASSRKAGGKVGELFF.

This clone was observed a few times. This chain joins TRBV10-1 and TRBJ2-5, with TRBD2 matching over 7 bases. Germline loops: CDR1 WNHNN, CDR2 SYGVQD (reference sequence). V shed 5 bases, J shed 1 base, and the junction held 1 base outside the gene matches. CDR3 length: 13 amino acids. This CDR3 reads CASSSSGQETQYF. The CDR3 bases are TGCGCCAGCAGTTCTAGCGGCCAAGAGACCCAGTACTTC.

The chain links TRBV27 to TRBJ2-6, with a tentative D call TRBD2 (5 bases). Germline V gene lookup returns CDR1 MNHEY and CDR2 SMNVEV (reference sequence). This CDR3 has 18 amino acids. V was trimmed by 2 bases and J by 0 bases, leaving 14 bases between them. CDR3: CASSLGRQRSSGANVLTF. In DNA, the CDR3 is TGTGCCAGCAGTTTAGGTCGGCAGCGGAGCTCTGGGGCCAACGTCCTGACTTTC.